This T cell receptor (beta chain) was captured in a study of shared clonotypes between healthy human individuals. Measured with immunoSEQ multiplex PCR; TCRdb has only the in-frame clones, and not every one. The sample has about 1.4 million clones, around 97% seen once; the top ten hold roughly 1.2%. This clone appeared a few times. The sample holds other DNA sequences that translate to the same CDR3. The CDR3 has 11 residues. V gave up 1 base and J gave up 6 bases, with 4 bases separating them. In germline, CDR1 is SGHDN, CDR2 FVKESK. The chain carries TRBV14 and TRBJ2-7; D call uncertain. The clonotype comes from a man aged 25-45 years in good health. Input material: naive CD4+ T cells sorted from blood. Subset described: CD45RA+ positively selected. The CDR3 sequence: CASSQGGEQYF. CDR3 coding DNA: TGTGCCAGCAGCCAAGGGGGCGAGCAGTACTTC. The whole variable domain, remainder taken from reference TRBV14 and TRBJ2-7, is EAGVTQFPSHSVIEKGQTVTLRCDPISGHDNLYWYRRVMGKEIKFLLHFVKESKQDESGMPNNRFLAERTGGTYSTLKVQPAELEDSGVYFCASSQGGEQYFGPGTRLTVT.